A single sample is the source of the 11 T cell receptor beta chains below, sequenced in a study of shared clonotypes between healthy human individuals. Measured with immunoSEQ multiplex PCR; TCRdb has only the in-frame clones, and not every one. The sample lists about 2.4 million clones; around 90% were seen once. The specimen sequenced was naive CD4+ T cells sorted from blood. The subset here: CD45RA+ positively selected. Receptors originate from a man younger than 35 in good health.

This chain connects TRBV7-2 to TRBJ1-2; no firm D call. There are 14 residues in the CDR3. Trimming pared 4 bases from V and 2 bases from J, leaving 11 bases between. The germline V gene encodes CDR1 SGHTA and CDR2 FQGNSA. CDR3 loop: CASSSDNGNYGYTF. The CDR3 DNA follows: TGTGCCAGCAGCTCTGATAATGGAAACTATGGCTACACCTTC.

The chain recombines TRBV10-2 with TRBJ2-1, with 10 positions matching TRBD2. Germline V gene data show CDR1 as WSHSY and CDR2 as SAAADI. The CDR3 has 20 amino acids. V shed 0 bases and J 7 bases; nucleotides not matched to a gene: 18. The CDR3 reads CASSESPGGKRGGLGNEQFF. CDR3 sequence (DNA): TGCGCCAGCAGTGAGTCCCCAGGAGGGAAGCGGGGGGGCCTAGGGAATGAGCAGTTCTTC.

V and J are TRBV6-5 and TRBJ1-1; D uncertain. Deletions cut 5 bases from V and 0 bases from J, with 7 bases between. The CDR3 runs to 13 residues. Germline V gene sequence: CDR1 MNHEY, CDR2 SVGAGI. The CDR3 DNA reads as TGTGCCAGCAGTCTAGGGATGAACACTGAAGCTTTCTTT. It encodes CASSLGMNTEAFF.

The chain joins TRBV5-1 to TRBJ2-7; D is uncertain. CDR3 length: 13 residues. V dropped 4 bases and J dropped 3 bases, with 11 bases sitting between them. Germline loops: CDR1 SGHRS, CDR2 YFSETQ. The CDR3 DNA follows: TGCGCCAGCAGCGCGTCGATTGACTACGAGCAGTACTTC. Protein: CASSASIDYEQYF.

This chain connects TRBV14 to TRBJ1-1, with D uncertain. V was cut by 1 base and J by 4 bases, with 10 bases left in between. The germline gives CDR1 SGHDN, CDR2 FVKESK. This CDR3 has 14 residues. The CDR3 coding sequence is TGTGCCAGCAGCCAAGCCAATTCGGGCACTGAAGCTTTCTTT. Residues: CASSQANSGTEAFF.

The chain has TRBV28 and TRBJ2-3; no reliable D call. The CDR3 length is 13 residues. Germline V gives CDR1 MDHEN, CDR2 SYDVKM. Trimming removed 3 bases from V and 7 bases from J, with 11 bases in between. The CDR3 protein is CASSFGPDHTQYF. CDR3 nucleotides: TGTGCCAGCAGTTTTGGCCCGGACCATACGCAGTATTTT.

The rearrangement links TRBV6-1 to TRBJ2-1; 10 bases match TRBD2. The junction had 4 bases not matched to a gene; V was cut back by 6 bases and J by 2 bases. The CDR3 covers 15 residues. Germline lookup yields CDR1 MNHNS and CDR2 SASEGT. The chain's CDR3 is CASSSLAGAYNEQFF. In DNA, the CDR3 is TGTGCCAGCAGCTCTCTAGCGGGGGCCTACAATGAGCAGTTCTTC.

CDR3 sequence: CASSEFTSYTDTQYF. The CDR3 nucleotides read TGTGCCAGCAGTGAATTCACTTCATACACAGATACGCAGTATTTT. This chain joins TRBV6-1 and TRBJ2-3, with unresolved D. Trimming shortened V by 2 bases and J by 2 bases, and 11 bases separated the two germline ends. CDR1 is MNHNS and CDR2 is SASEGT in the germline V gene. The CDR3 consists of 15 residues.

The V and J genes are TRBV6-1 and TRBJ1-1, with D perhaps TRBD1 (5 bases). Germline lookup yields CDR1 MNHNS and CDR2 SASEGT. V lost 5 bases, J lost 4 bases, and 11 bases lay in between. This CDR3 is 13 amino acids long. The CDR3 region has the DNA TGTGCCAGCAGTTTCGGGGGGGGCACTGAAGCTTTCTTT. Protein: CASSFGGGTEAFF.

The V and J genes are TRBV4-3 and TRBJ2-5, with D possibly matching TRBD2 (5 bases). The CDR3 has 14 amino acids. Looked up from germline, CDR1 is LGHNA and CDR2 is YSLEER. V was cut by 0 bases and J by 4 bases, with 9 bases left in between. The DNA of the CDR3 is TGCGCCAGCAGCCAAGATCGGCTAGCAGAGACCCAGTACTTC. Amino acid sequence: CASSQDRLAETQYF.

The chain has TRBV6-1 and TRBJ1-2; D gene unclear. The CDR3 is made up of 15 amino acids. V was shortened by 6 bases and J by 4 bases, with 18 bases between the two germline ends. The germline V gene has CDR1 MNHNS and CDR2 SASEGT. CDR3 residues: CASRTGPPSFYGYTF. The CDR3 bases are TGTGCCAGCAGGACCGGGCCCCCTTCCTTCTATGGCTACACCTTC.